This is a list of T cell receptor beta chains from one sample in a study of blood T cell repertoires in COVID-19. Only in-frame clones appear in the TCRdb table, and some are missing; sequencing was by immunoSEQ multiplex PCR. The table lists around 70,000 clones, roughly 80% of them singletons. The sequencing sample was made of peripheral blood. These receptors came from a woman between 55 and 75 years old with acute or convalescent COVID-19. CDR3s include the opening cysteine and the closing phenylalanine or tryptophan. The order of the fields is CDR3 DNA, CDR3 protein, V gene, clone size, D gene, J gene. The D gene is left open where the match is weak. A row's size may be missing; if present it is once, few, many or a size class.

cdr3_nt: TGTGCCAGCAGTGACTCGAGGGACACTGAAGCTTTCTTT
cdr3_aa: CASSDSRDTEAFF
v_call: TRBV6-4
clone_size: .
d_call: .
j_call: TRBJ1-1

cdr3_nt: TGCGCCAGCAGCTTGGGACAGAGTTCCCTTGGCCCCCTCCACTTT
cdr3_aa: CASSLGQSSLGPLHF
v_call: TRBV5-1
clone_size: .
d_call: .
j_call: TRBJ1-6

cdr3_nt: TGTGCCAGCAGCCGATTAGCGGGAGTTGGGGGAGATACGCAGTATTTT
cdr3_aa: CASSRLAGVGGDTQYF
v_call: TRBV7-9
clone_size: .
d_call: TRBD2
j_call: TRBJ2-3

cdr3_nt: TGCGCCAGCAGCTTGGACGGGGGAGGCTACGAGCAGTACTTC
cdr3_aa: CASSLDGGGYEQYF
v_call: TRBV5-1
clone_size: .
d_call: .
j_call: TRBJ2-7

cdr3_nt: TGTGCCACCAGTGATCCCGGGAGGGTAAACGGGGAGCTGTTTTTT
cdr3_aa: CATSDPGRVNGELFF
v_call: TRBV24-1
clone_size: once
d_call: TRBD2
j_call: TRBJ2-2

cdr3_nt: TGCGCCAGCAGTGGAAAAATAGGGACAGGAGATTACAATGAGCAGTTCTTC
cdr3_aa: CASSGKIGTGDYNEQFF
v_call: TRBV10-1
clone_size: once
d_call: TRBD1
j_call: TRBJ2-1

cdr3_nt: TGTGCCAGCAGTTTATCGGCGGAATCACCCCTCCACTTT
cdr3_aa: CASSLSAESPLHF
v_call: TRBV27
clone_size: .
d_call: .
j_call: TRBJ1-6

cdr3_nt: TGTGCCAGTAGCCACAAAGTCCCTCCCTACGAGCAGTACTTC
cdr3_aa: CASSHKVPPYEQYF
v_call: TRBV19
clone_size: once
d_call: .
j_call: TRBJ2-7

cdr3_nt: TGTGCCAGCAGCTTGAAAGTGGGGGGGGGCACAGATACGCAGTATTTT
cdr3_aa: CASSLKVGGGTDTQYF
v_call: TRBV5-4
clone_size: .
d_call: TRBD2
j_call: TRBJ2-3

cdr3_nt: TGCGCCAGCAGGAGGGAGACAGGGCCTTTCTATAGCAATCAGCCCCAGCATTTT
cdr3_aa: CASRRETGPFYSNQPQHF
v_call: TRBV10-1
clone_size: .
d_call: TRBD1
j_call: TRBJ1-5

cdr3_nt: TGTGCCAGCAGTTTACAGGGAATCCCCTACGAGCAGTACTTC
cdr3_aa: CASSLQGIPYEQYF
v_call: TRBV27
clone_size: .
d_call: .
j_call: TRBJ2-7

cdr3_nt: TGTGCCAGCAGGACAGACCTATACAATGAGCAGTTCTTC
cdr3_aa: CASRTDLYNEQFF
v_call: TRBV2
clone_size: .
d_call: .
j_call: TRBJ2-1

cdr3_nt: TGTGCCAGCAGCTTAGGAGCCGGGGGGCAGCCCCAGCATTTT
cdr3_aa: CASSLGAGGQPQHF
v_call: TRBV13
clone_size: once
d_call: .
j_call: TRBJ1-5

cdr3_nt: TGTGCCAGCAGTATTTCAGGGCGTATCTACGAGCAGTACTTC
cdr3_aa: CASSISGRIYEQYF
v_call: TRBV27
clone_size: .
d_call: .
j_call: TRBJ2-7

cdr3_nt: TGCGCCAGCAGCTTGGGAGACTCGGAGAGCACTGAAGCTTTCTTT
cdr3_aa: CASSLGDSESTEAFF
v_call: TRBV5-1
clone_size: .
d_call: .
j_call: TRBJ1-1

cdr3_nt: TGTGCCAGCAGCGCCCAGGGCGGCTATAATTCACCCCTCCACTTT
cdr3_aa: CASSAQGGYNSPLHF
v_call: TRBV9
clone_size: .
d_call: .
j_call: TRBJ1-6

cdr3_nt: TGTGCCAGCTCACGGGACAGCGTTAAGGAAAAACTGTTTTTT
cdr3_aa: CASSRDSVKEKLFF
v_call: TRBV6-5
clone_size: .
d_call: TRBD1
j_call: TRBJ1-4

cdr3_nt: TGTGCCAGCAGCTCGGGACTAGCGGGGGGCTCAGATACGCAGTATTTT
cdr3_aa: CASSSGLAGGSDTQYF
v_call: TRBV7-9
clone_size: .
d_call: TRBD2
j_call: TRBJ2-3

cdr3_nt: TGTGCCAGCAGCCTAGAAGAGACAGGGGGAAGAGGCTACACCTTC
cdr3_aa: CASSLEETGGRGYTF
v_call: TRBV6-5
clone_size: .
d_call: TRBD1
j_call: TRBJ1-2

cdr3_nt: TGTGCCTGGATCAGTCTATTGGGAGCCAAAGCTTTCTTT
cdr3_aa: CAWISLLGAKAFF
v_call: TRBV30
clone_size: .
d_call: .
j_call: TRBJ1-1

cdr3_nt: TGTGCCAGCAGCTACAGGTCAACTAATGAAAAACTGTTTTTT
cdr3_aa: CASSYRSTNEKLFF
v_call: TRBV7-2
clone_size: once
d_call: .
j_call: TRBJ1-4

cdr3_nt: TGTGCCAGTAGGGCCGTTACAGGGGGCGCCTACAATGAGCAGTTCTTC
cdr3_aa: CASRAVTGGAYNEQFF
v_call: TRBV19
clone_size: once
d_call: TRBD1
j_call: TRBJ2-1

cdr3_nt: TGTGCCAGCAGACAGGGGCAGGGCTACACCTTC
cdr3_aa: CASRQGQGYTF
v_call: TRBV19
clone_size: .
d_call: TRBD1
j_call: TRBJ1-2

cdr3_nt: TGTGCCAGCAGGTACCAGGGTCTCGAGGTCGGCTACACCTTC
cdr3_aa: CASRYQGLEVGYTF
v_call: TRBV28
clone_size: .
d_call: .
j_call: TRBJ1-2

cdr3_nt: TGTGCCAGCAGTAGCCGACAGGGAATGATGGCTTTCTTT
cdr3_aa: CASSSRQGMMAFF
v_call: TRBV12-3/TRBV12-4
clone_size: .
d_call: TRBD1
j_call: TRBJ1-1

cdr3_nt: TGTGCCAGCAAAACCCCCTCGGGTACCCAGATTAGCTACACCTTC
cdr3_aa: CASKTPSGTQISYTF
v_call: TRBV28
clone_size: .
d_call: .
j_call: TRBJ1-2

cdr3_nt: TGTGCCAGCAGCTTATCCAGGGACACCGGGGAGCTGTTTTTT
cdr3_aa: CASSLSRDTGELFF
v_call: TRBV7-2
clone_size: .
d_call: .
j_call: TRBJ2-2

cdr3_nt: TGTGCCAGCAGCTGGGACAGGTATAATTCACCCCTCCACTTT
cdr3_aa: CASSWDRYNSPLHF
v_call: TRBV7-8
clone_size: .
d_call: TRBD1
j_call: TRBJ1-6

cdr3_nt: TGCGCCAGCAGCCAAGTTACAGGGGATCAGCCCCAGCATTTT
cdr3_aa: CASSQVTGDQPQHF
v_call: TRBV4-1
clone_size: few
d_call: TRBD1
j_call: TRBJ1-5

cdr3_nt: TGCGCCAGCAGCTTAGGGACAGATGGAAACACCATATATTTT
cdr3_aa: CASSLGTDGNTIYF
v_call: TRBV5-1
clone_size: .
d_call: TRBD1
j_call: TRBJ1-3

cdr3_nt: TGCGCCAGCAGCTTGGGACGTCTAGCGGGAGGCAACGAGCAGTACTTC
cdr3_aa: CASSLGRLAGGNEQYF
v_call: TRBV5-1
clone_size: few
d_call: TRBD2
j_call: TRBJ2-7

cdr3_nt: TGTGCCAGCAGCTCTCTAGCGGGGCCTCGCCAGTTCTTC
cdr3_aa: CASSSLAGPRQFF
v_call: TRBV7-3
clone_size: .
d_call: TRBD2
j_call: TRBJ2-1

cdr3_nt: TGTGCCAGCAGTTACGGTGGACCGGGGAATTCACCCCTCCACTTT
cdr3_aa: CASSYGGPGNSPLHF
v_call: TRBV6-5
clone_size: .
d_call: .
j_call: TRBJ1-6

cdr3_nt: TGTGCCAGCAGCTTAGGTTCTAGCGGGGGGATCCGCCCAAGGGAGACCCAGTACTTC
cdr3_aa: CASSLGSSGGIRPRETQYF
v_call: TRBV7-6
clone_size: .
d_call: TRBD2
j_call: TRBJ2-5

cdr3_nt: TGTGCCAGCAACGACTGGGGGGACAATGAGCAGTTCTTC
cdr3_aa: CASNDWGDNEQFF
v_call: TRBV3-1/TRBV3-2
clone_size: once
d_call: .
j_call: TRBJ2-1

cdr3_nt: TGTGCCAGCAGTTTTGGGACAGGGTCCACTGCTTTCTTT
cdr3_aa: CASSFGTGSTAFF
v_call: TRBV12-3/TRBV12-4
clone_size: .
d_call: TRBD1
j_call: TRBJ1-1

cdr3_nt: TGTGCCACCGCGGACAGGGTGCGGCCAGATACGCAGTATTTT
cdr3_aa: CATADRVRPDTQYF
v_call: TRBV13
clone_size: .
d_call: TRBD1
j_call: TRBJ2-3

cdr3_nt: TGCGCCAGCAGCCAAGTGCAGGGGGCGACCAGTACTGAAGCTTTCTTT
cdr3_aa: CASSQVQGATSTEAFF
v_call: TRBV4-1
clone_size: .
d_call: TRBD1
j_call: TRBJ1-1

cdr3_nt: TGCGCCAGCAGTGAGGGTCCAGGGAATACTAATGAAAAACTGTTTTTT
cdr3_aa: CASSEGPGNTNEKLFF
v_call: TRBV10-2
clone_size: .
d_call: .
j_call: TRBJ1-4

cdr3_nt: TGTGCCAGCAGTGACCCAATCACAGGGCCCCTCGAGCAGTACTTC
cdr3_aa: CASSDPITGPLEQYF
v_call: TRBV6-1
clone_size: few
d_call: .
j_call: TRBJ2-7

cdr3_nt: TGTGCCAGCAGCGCGAGACTAGAATCCTATGGCTACACCTTC
cdr3_aa: CASSARLESYGYTF
v_call: TRBV9
clone_size: few
d_call: .
j_call: TRBJ1-2

cdr3_nt: TGTGCCAGCAGTTCGACAGCCTTTATCCAGCATTTT
cdr3_aa: CASSSTAFIQHF
v_call: TRBV28
clone_size: .
d_call: .
j_call: TRBJ1-5

cdr3_nt: TGTGCCAGCAGGAACCGGAGGTCGGCAGAAGAGAATTCACCCCTCCACTTT
cdr3_aa: CASRNRRSAEENSPLHF
v_call: TRBV11-3
clone_size: .
d_call: .
j_call: TRBJ1-6

cdr3_nt: TGTGCCAGCAGGTCGGGGGGGAGCTCCTATAATTCACCCCTCCACTTT
cdr3_aa: CASRSGGSSYNSPLHF
v_call: TRBV7-2
clone_size: .
d_call: .
j_call: TRBJ1-6

cdr3_nt: TGTGCCACCAGCGCCGCGGGAGGACCTAACAATGAGCAGTTCTTC
cdr3_aa: CATSAAGGPNNEQFF
v_call: TRBV15
clone_size: .
d_call: TRBD2
j_call: TRBJ2-1

cdr3_nt: TGTGCCACCAGTGATGGGGGGTTCAGCACAGATACGCAGTATTTT
cdr3_aa: CATSDGGFSTDTQYF
v_call: TRBV24-1
clone_size: .
d_call: .
j_call: TRBJ2-3

cdr3_nt: TGTGCCAGCAGCTTAGGACAGGGCTGGAATTCACCCCTCCACTTT
cdr3_aa: CASSLGQGWNSPLHF
v_call: TRBV7-3
clone_size: .
d_call: TRBD1
j_call: TRBJ1-6

cdr3_nt: TGTGCCAGCAGACGGAGAGGTCAGGGACAGGGGAGTTCACCCCTCCACTTT
cdr3_aa: CASRRRGQGQGSSPLHF
v_call: TRBV11-2
clone_size: .
d_call: TRBD1
j_call: TRBJ1-6

cdr3_nt: TGTGCCACCAGCAGAGCCCGGGGGTGGTACAATGAGCAGTTCTTC
cdr3_aa: CATSRARGWYNEQFF
v_call: TRBV15
clone_size: .
d_call: .
j_call: TRBJ2-1

cdr3_nt: TGTGCCTGGAGTTGGGGACAGGTGAACACTGAAGCTTTCTTT
cdr3_aa: CAWSWGQVNTEAFF
v_call: TRBV30
clone_size: .
d_call: TRBD1
j_call: TRBJ1-1

cdr3_nt: TGTGCCAGCAGCATAACCGGGACAGGTGAAGCTTTCTTT
cdr3_aa: CASSITGTGEAFF
v_call: TRBV6-5
clone_size: .
d_call: TRBD1
j_call: TRBJ1-1

cdr3_nt: TGTGCCAGCAGGGAGGGGTACGGTTCACCCCTCCACTTT
cdr3_aa: CASREGYGSPLHF
v_call: TRBV28
clone_size: .
d_call: .
j_call: TRBJ1-6

cdr3_nt: TGTGCCAGCAGCTTAGCGGGCCATAATTCACCCCTCCACTTT
cdr3_aa: CASSLAGHNSPLHF
v_call: TRBV7-9
clone_size: once
d_call: .
j_call: TRBJ1-6

cdr3_nt: TGTGCCAGCAGCTCCCTACAGGGGGCTCACGAGCAGTACTTC
cdr3_aa: CASSSLQGAHEQYF
v_call: TRBV7-8
clone_size: .
d_call: TRBD1
j_call: TRBJ2-7

cdr3_nt: TGTGCCAGCAGCAGACAGGGTTATACCGGGGAGCTGTTTTTT
cdr3_aa: CASSRQGYTGELFF
v_call: TRBV2
clone_size: .
d_call: TRBD1
j_call: TRBJ2-2